This note documents a single T cell receptor beta chain sequence. This entry is derived from a study of blood T cell repertoires in COVID-19. Study-wide context: Donors in the United States, Italy and Spain gave samples during acute or convalescent COVID-19.

The data were produced by immunoSEQ multiplex PCR, yet TCRdb's version contains in-frame clones alone and is incomplete. The top ten hold around 1.9% of the sample, which has around 120,000 clones, around 80% seen once. The CDR3 contains 16 residues. Trimming took 0 bases from V and 1 from J; bases not matched to a gene: 3. Germline assignment: CDR1 LGHNA and CDR2 YNFKEQ. This chain joins TRBV4-2 and TRBJ2-3, with TRBD2 identical over 8 bases. The sequence came from an older man with acute or convalescent COVID-19. Sequenced input: peripheral blood. Here the CDR3 reads CASSQDSTSGTDTQYF. The CDR3 DNA reads TGTGCCAGCAGCCAAGATTCGACTAGCGGCACAGATACGCAGTATTTT.